This T cell receptor beta chain originates from a study of shared clonotypes between healthy human individuals. CD8 memory combined CD45RO+ cells with CCR7-negative CD45RA+ TemRA cells. Libraries were prepared by immunoSEQ multiplex PCR; TCRdb keeps only in-frame clonotypes and omits some of them. The data show approximately 110,000 clones, roughly 66% seen once. This clone was observed a single time. The germline V gene has CDR1 MGHRA and CDR2 YSYEKL. V was clipped by 0 bases and J by 5 bases; unmatched bases: 0. The CDR3 length is 15 residues. Input material: memory CD8+ T cells sorted from blood. Specified subset: CD45RO+ cells pooled with CCR7-negative TemRA cells. The clonotype originates from a woman aged 25 to 45 in good health. The rearrangement uses TRBV4-1 and TRBJ2-2, with 10 bases that match TRBD2. CDR3 protein: CASSQELAGTGELFF. The CDR3 DNA reads TGCGCCAGCAGCCAAGAACTAGCGGGGACCGGGGAGCTGTTTTTT.